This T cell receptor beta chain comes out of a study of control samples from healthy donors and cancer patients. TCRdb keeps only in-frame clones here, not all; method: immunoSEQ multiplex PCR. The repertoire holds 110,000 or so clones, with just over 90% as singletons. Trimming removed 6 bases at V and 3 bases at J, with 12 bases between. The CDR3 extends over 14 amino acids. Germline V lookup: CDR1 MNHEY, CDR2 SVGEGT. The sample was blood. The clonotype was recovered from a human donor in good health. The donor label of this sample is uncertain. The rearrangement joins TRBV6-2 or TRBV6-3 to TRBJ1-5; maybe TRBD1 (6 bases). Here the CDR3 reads CASSDYRDNQPQHF. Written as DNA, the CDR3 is TGTGCCAGCAGCGACTACAGGGACAATCAGCCCCAGCATTTT.